Listed here are 23 T cell receptor beta chains from one sample, sequenced in a study of T-cell memory formation after mild COVID-19. TCRdb re-analysed the 5' RACE reads in MiXCR, keeping a single row per CDR3 protein. The top ten clones hold around 13% of a sample with about 620,000 distinct CDR3 sequences, roughly 17% of them seen once. The sequencing sample was made of PBMCs or a T cell subset sorted from them (not recorded which). The receptor source for this set is an adult woman who had mild COVID-19 (a few samples of this study predate the infection). Cell type and time point are not known.

There are a few counts of this clonotype. Here the CDR3 reads CASSVSQRENTGELFF. CDR3 nucleotides: TGTGCCAGCAGTGTTTCCCAGCGGGAGAACACCGGGGAGCTGTTTTTT. The rearrangement uses TRBV2 and TRBJ2-2, with 7 bases identical to TRBD2. The CDR3 contains 16 residues. Looked up from germline, CDR1 is SNHLY and CDR2 is FYNNEI. The J segment lost 1 base and the V segment lost 4 bases, leaving 6 bases of the junction unmatched.

This clonotype has a handful of counts. The chain employs TRBV7-9 and TRBJ2-3, with 12 nucleotides matching TRBD2. The CDR3 spans 17 residues. The V gene end was trimmed by 2 bases and the J gene end by 4 bases; junction bases not matched to a gene: 7. Germline V gene data show CDR1 as SEHNR and CDR2 as FQNEAQ (reference sequence). The CDR3 DNA reads as TGTGCCAGCAGCTTACCCCTGACTAGCGGGAGCCCAGATACGCAGTATTTT. Translation: CASSLPLTSGSPDTQYF. Complete variable domain (other parts from reference TRBV7-9 and TRBJ2-3): DTGVSQNPRHKITKRGQNVTFRCDPISEHNRLYWYRQTLGQGPEFLTYFQNEAQLEKSRLLSDRFSAERPKGSFSTLEIQRTEQGDSAMYLCASSLPLTSGSPDTQYFGPGTRLTVL.

CDR3 sequence: CASSLRSLGGEQYF. In DNA form, the CDR3 reads TGTGCCAGCAGTTTACGAAGCCTAGGCGGCGAGCAGTACTTC. V is TRBV12-3 or TRBV12-4 and J is TRBJ2-7; D unresolved. Trimming took off 2 bases at V and 6 bases at J, with 14 bases between the two ends. CDR3 length: 14 amino acids.

This clonotype has more than one count but fewer than ten. This chain joins TRBV11-2 and TRBJ2-3; D perhaps matches TRBD2 (6 bases). Trimming cost V 5 bases and J 0 bases, with 15 bases left between them. The germline CDR1 and CDR2 sequences are SGHAT and FQNNGV. This CDR3 has 16 residues. This chain's CDR3 is CASSKSGGISTDTQYF. The CDR3, as DNA: TGTGCCAGCAGCAAATCAGGCGGGATAAGCACAGATACGCAGTATTTT.

Worth noting for this clonotype: This CDR3 is missing its conserved last phenylalanine or tryptophan, likely due to a read error. This chain connects TRBV11-2 to TRBJ2-1, with D possibly being TRBD2 (5 bases). This CDR3 has 13 amino acids. CDR1 is SGHAT and CDR2 is FQNNGV in the germline V gene. Deletions cut 3 bases from V and 3 bases from J, with 6 bases between. CDR3 in amino acids: CASSFGLYNEQFL. CDR3 DNA: TGTGCCAGCAGCTTCGGACTCTACAATGAGCAGTTCCTC.

This clonotype turned up a few times. The chain couples TRBV6-2 or TRBV6-3 to TRBJ2-1, with D perhaps matching TRBD2 (7 bases). Germline V gene sequence: CDR1 MNHEY, CDR2 SVGEGT. This CDR3 has 16 amino acids. V gave up 7 bases and J gave up 2 bases, with 18 bases separating them. The CDR3 region is CASTFPRGGAYNEQFF. CDR3 DNA: TGTGCCAGCACTTTCCCGAGAGGGGGGGCCTACAATGAGCAGTTCTTC.

In its sample, this clonotype was seen once. The junction shows a germline mismatch at one end, possibly a read error. The CDR3 here is CASSSGTGTEQHF. The CDR3 DNA reads TGTGCCAGCAGCTCGGGGACAGGGACCGAGCAGCACTTC. The J gene is TRBJ2-7, the V gene TRBV11-2, with 9 bases identical to TRBD1. There are 13 residues in the CDR3. Germline assignment: CDR1 SGHAT and CDR2 FQNNGV.

This chain links TRBV7-3 with TRBJ2-6; perhaps TRBD1 as D (5 bases). This CDR3 contains 15 residues. Per germline, CDR1 SGHTA and CDR2 FQGTGA. Between the trimmed V and J ends, which lost 5 bases and 3 bases, there was a span of 11 bases. The CDR3 reads CASSPGHGGANVLTF. The CDR3 coding sequence is TGTGCCAGCAGCCCCGGACACGGTGGGGCCAACGTCCTGACTTTC.

This clonotype was counted a few times. V is TRBV9 and J is TRBJ1-1; D is ambiguous. Deletions cut 0 bases from V and 1 base from J, with 7 bases between. This CDR3 is 14 amino acids long. CDR1 is SGDLS and CDR2 is YYNGEE in the germline V gene. The CDR3 nucleotides read TGTGCCAGCAGCGTAGTCGAGGGGAACACTGAAGCTTTCTTT. This translates into CASSVVEGNTEAFF. Filled out from reference TRBV9 and TRBJ1-1, the complete variable domain reads DSGVTQTPKHLITATGQRVTLRCSPRSGDLSVYWYQQSLDQGLQFLIQYYNGEERAKGNILERFSAQQFPDLHSELNLSSLELGDSALYFCASSVVEGNTEAFFGQGTRLTVV.

V and J are TRBV18 and TRBJ1-6; TRBD1 aligns across 7 bases. The V segment lost 4 bases and the J segment 6 bases; nucleotides outside the gene matches: 3. The CDR3 runs 14 residues. In germline, CDR1 is KGHSH, CDR2 LQKENI. Here the CDR3 reads CASSRDRLNSPLHF. In DNA, the CDR3 is TGTGCCAGCTCACGGGACAGACTTAATTCACCCCTCCACTTT.

This chain connects TRBV6-1 to TRBJ1-5; D might be TRBD1 (5 bases). Between the trimmed V and J ends, which lost 4 bases and 0 bases, there was a span of 7 bases. Germline lookup yields CDR1 MNHNS and CDR2 SASEGT. The CDR3 contains 14 residues. The CDR3 nucleotides read TGTGCCAGCAGTGGACAGCTTAGCAATCAGCCCCAGCATTTT. Its protein is CASSGQLSNQPQHF.

The CDR3 sequence is CATSSPTPWGPRLDQPQHF. The CDR3 DNA reads TGTGCCACCAGCTCACCCACCCCGTGGGGCCCCAGGTTAGATCAGCCCCAGCATTTT. V gene TRBV15 combines with J gene TRBJ1-5, with a weak D call TRBD1 (5 bases). Germline CDR1 reads LNHNV; CDR2 reads YYDKDF (reference sequence). V dropped 5 bases and J dropped 5 bases, with 28 bases sitting between them. CDR3 length: 19 amino acids.

In its sample, this clonotype was seen a few times. The J gene is TRBJ2-7, the V gene TRBV5-1; perhaps TRBD1 as D (6 bases). The CDR3 totals 14 residues. Trimming pared 1 base from V and 2 bases from J, leaving 10 bases between. Germline CDR1 reads SGHRS; CDR2 reads YFSETQ. The CDR3 is CASSLRDTPYEQYF. DNA for the CDR3: TGCGCCAGCAGCTTGCGGGACACTCCCTACGAGCAGTACTTC.

The chain links TRBV19 to TRBJ2-1; D is uncertain. The CDR3 length is 11 residues. V dropped 3 bases and J dropped 7 bases, with 4 bases sitting between them. Germline CDR1 and CDR2: LNHDA and SQIVND (reference sequence). CDR3 sequence: CASSMLNEQFF. The CDR3 DNA is TGTGCCAGTAGTATGTTGAATGAGCAGTTCTTC.

This clonotype was seen a handful of times. The chain is built from TRBV5-1 and TRBJ2-4, with a weak D call TRBD2 (6 bases). Germline lookup yields CDR1 SGHRS and CDR2 YFSETQ. CDR3 length: 17 residues. Trimming left V 5 bases short and J 0 bases short, with 18 bases between. The CDR3 spells CASRSGEAQQAKNIQYF. The DNA for the CDR3 is TGCGCCAGCAGATCGGGGGAGGCCCAACAAGCCAAAAACATTCAGTACTTC.

This clonotype was found many times. V gene TRBV7-6 combines with J gene TRBJ2-2; 10 bases map to TRBD1. CDR1 SGHVS and CDR2 FNYEAQ come from the germline V gene. The CDR3 has 16 amino acids. Trimming took 7 bases from V and 3 from J; bases not matched to a gene: 8. The CDR3 protein is CASNTPGTGDTGELFF. DNA of the CDR3: TGTGCCAGCAACACCCCCGGGACAGGGGACACCGGGGAGCTGTTTTTT.

This clonotype appeared many times. The chain uses TRBV5-4 and TRBJ2-7, with D possibly being TRBD2 (6 bases). CDR1 and CDR2 from the germline V gene are SGHNT and YYREEE (reference sequence). With 1 base removed from V and 1 base from J, the gap between germline ends came to 9 bases. This CDR3 is 14 amino acids long. CDR3: CASSLSSGSYEQYF. Here the CDR3 DNA reads TGTGCCAGCAGCTTGAGCAGCGGGTCCTACGAGCAGTACTTC.

The sample holds a few counts of this clonotype. The chain combines TRBV2 with TRBJ2-7, with TRBD2 as a possible D gene (6 bases). The CDR3 is 15 residues long. V was cut by 4 bases and J by 2 bases, with 15 bases left in between. CDR1 is SNHLY and CDR2 is FYNNEI in the germline V gene. The CDR3 spells CASSVQRAVTYEQYF. CDR3 in DNA: TGTGCCAGCAGTGTCCAGCGGGCGGTCACCTACGAGCAGTACTTC.

This chain joins TRBV20-1 and TRBJ2-3, with D possibly being TRBD1 (5 bases). CDR1 and CDR2 (germline): DFQATT, SNEGSKA (reference sequence). The CDR3 loop spans 14 amino acids. The germline V and J ends were trimmed by 6 bases and 4 bases, with 17 bases remaining between them. The CDR3 loop reads CSAKKSREADTQYF. The CDR3 DNA follows: TGCAGTGCCAAGAAAAGCAGGGAAGCAGATACGCAGTATTTT.

This clonotype was counted between two and nine times. This chain links TRBV27 with TRBJ2-7; 8 bases line up with TRBD2. J was trimmed by 1 base and V by 10 bases; bases with no gene match: 27. Germline CDR1 reads MNHEY; CDR2 reads SMNVEV (reference sequence). The CDR3 consists of 20 residues. The CDR3 bases are TGTGCCAAAAAATATCCGTTTACCCGACTAGCGAGGAGATCATCCTACGAGCAGTACTTC. It yields the protein CAKKYPFTRLARRSSYEQYF.

V and J are TRBV6-1 and TRBJ1-2; TRBD1 matches at 7 bases. This CDR3 is built from 14 residues. V was pared by 7 bases and J by 4 bases, with 9 bases of the junction left unmatched. Germline loops: CDR1 MNHNS, CDR2 SASEGT. Written as DNA, the CDR3 is TGTGCCAGCACCCGTTCTGGGACAGTCTATGGCTACACCTTC. It is translated as CASTRSGTVYGYTF.

The rearrangement uses TRBV28 and TRBJ2-1; the match to TRBD2 covers 11 bases. This CDR3 has 19 amino acids. CDR1 is MDHEN and CDR2 is SYDVKM in the germline V gene. V gave up 4 bases and J gave up 8 bases; unmatched junction bases: 19. The CDR3 bases are TGTGCCAGCAGTTCTCCCCCCTCGCTAGCGGGAGGCTCATTGCATGAGCAGTTCTTC. Translating gives CASSSPPSLAGGSLHEQFF.

This clonotype was observed at least ten times. The rearrangement joins TRBV4-1 to TRBJ2-3, with 9 positions matching TRBD2. This CDR3 has 15 amino acids. Germline CDR1 reads MGHRA; CDR2 reads YSYEKL. J lost 2 bases, V lost 2 bases, and 2 bases had no gene match. In nucleotides, the CDR3 is TGCGCCAGCAGCCAACTAGCGGGACCCACAGATACGCAGTATTTT. It codes for CASSQLAGPTDTQYF.